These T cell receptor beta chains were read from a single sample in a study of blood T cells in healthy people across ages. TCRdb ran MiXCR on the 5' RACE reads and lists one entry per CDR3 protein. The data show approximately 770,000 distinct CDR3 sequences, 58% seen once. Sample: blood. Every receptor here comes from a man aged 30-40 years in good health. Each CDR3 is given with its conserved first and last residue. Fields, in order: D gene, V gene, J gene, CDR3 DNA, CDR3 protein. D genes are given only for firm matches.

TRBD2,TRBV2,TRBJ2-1,TGTGCCAGCAGTGGACTAGCGGGGGCCTTCAATGAGCAGTTCTTC,CASSGLAGAFNEQFF
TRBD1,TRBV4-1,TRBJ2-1,TGCGCCAGCAGCCAATCACAGGGGATTCGGGATGAGCAGTTCTTC,CASSQSQGIRDEQFF
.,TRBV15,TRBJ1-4,TGTGCCACCAGCAGAGATATGGGTGAAAAACTGTTTTTT,CATSRDMGEKLFF
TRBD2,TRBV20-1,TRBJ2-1,TGCAGTGGCGCGGGGGGGCCCCTTTGGTATGAGCAGTTCTTC,CSGAGGPLWYEQFF
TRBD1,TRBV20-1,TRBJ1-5,TGCAGTGCTCAGGGGGGAGTCAATCAGCCCCAGCATTTT,CSAQGGVNQPQHF
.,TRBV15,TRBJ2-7,TGTGCCACCAGCCCCGCGGTTCGTGGCGAGCAGTACTTC,CATSPAVRGEQYF
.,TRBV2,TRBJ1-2,TGTGCCAGCAGTGAAGGGGCTGCAAACTATGGCTACACCTTC,CASSEGAANYGYTF
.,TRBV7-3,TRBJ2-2,TGTGCCAGCAGCTTAAGTGTAAACACCGGGGAGCTGTTTTTT,CASSLSVNTGELFF
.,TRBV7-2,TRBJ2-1,TGTGCCAGCAGCTCCGGAGGTTCCGGGGGCAATGAGCAGTTCTTC,CASSSGGSGGNEQFF
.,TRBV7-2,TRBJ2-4,TGTGCCAGCAGCTACTCGGTAGCCTTAAACATTCAGTACTTC,CASSYSVALNIQYF
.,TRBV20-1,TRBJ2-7,TGCAGTGCTAGTCCGTCCCTCTACGAGCAGTACTTC,CSASPSLYEQYF